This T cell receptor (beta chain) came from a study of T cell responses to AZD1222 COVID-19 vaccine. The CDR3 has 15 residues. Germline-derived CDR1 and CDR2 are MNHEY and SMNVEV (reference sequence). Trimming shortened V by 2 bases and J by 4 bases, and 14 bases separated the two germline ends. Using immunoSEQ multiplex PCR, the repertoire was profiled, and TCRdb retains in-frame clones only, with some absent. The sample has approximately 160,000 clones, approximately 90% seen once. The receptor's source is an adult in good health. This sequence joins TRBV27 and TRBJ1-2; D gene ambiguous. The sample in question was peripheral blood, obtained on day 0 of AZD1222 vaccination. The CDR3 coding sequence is TGTGCCAGCAGTTTAAGTTCTACCCTTGTCTATGGCTACACCTTC. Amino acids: CASSLSSTLVYGYTF.